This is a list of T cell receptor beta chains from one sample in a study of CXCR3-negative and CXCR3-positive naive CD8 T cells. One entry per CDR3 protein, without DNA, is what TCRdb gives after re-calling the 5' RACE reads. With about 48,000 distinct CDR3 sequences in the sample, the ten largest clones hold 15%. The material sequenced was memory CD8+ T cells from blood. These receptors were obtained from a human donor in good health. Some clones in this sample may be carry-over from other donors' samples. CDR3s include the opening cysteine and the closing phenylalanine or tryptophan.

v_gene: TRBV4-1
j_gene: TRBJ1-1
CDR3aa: CASSQGGFRENTEAFF

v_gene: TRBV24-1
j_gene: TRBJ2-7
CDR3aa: CATSEGSGGSYEQYF

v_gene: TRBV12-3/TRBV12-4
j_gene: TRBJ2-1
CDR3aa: CASSTGANNEQFF

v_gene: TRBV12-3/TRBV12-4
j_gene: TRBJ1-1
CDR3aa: CASRISTERMNTEAFF

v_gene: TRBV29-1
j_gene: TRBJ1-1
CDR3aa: CSVENPRGSDTEAFF

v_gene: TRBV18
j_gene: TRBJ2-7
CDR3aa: CASSPDLRSSYEQYF

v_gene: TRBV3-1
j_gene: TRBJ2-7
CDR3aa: CASSRDRGYEQYF

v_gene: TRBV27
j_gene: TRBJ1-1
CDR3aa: CASSSPSGTGGNTEAFF

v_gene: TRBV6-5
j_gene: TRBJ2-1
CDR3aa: CASSTMLRDPHDEQFF

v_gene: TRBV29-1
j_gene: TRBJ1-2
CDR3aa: CSSSGGEVNGYTF

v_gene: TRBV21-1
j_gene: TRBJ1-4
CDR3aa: CASSKGESSSNAARNEKLFF

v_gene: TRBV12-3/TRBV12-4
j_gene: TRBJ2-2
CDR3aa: CALLRDSRPGELFF

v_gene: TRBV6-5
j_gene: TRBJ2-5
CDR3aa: CASSFQETQYF

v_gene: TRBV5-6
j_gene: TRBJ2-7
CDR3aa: CASSLGLLVYEQYF

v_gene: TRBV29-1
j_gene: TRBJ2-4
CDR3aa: CSVEGELKNIQYF

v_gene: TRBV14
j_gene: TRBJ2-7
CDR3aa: CASSQPLRRTGAIDEQYF

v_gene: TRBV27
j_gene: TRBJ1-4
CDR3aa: CASSSRRQATNEKLFF

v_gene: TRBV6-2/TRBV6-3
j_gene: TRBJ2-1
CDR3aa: CASSYLTGYNEQFF

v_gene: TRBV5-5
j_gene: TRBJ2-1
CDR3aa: CASSLSGRALNEQFF

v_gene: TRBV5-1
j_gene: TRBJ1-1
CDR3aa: CASSDSHPEAFF

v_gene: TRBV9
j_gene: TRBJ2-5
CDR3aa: CASSVGQQPLQETQYF

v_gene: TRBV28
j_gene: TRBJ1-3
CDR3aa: CASSFDSSNTIYF

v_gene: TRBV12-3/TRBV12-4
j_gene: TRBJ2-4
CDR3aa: CASSLGGAAKNIQYF

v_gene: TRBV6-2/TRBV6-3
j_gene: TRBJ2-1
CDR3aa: CASSYVDGQADEQFF

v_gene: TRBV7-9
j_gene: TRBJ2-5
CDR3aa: CASSLPATEETQYF

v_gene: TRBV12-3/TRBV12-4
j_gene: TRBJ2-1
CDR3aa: CASKGGAVEEQFF

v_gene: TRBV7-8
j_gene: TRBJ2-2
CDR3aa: CASSLWERPWGGDGELFF

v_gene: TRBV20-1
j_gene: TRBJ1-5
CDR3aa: CSARSLDSADSNQPQHF

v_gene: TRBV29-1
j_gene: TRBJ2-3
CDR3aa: CSALGVVGTEVFTDTQYF

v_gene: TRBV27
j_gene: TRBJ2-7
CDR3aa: CASSFVGAGEQYF

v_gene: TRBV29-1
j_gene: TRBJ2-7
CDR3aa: CSVEEDRADEQYF

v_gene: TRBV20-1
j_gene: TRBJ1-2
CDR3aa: CSARDPEARMDRVYGYAF

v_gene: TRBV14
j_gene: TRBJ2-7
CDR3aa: CASSDLAGEGSYEQYF